This TCR beta chain was captured in a study of PD-1 blockade in classical Hodgkin lymphoma. Study findings and constraints: Exclusion covered patients beginning nivolumab under 1 year post-ASCT. Complete responders' baseline diversity resembled that of newly diagnosed patients. Reports described newly diagnosed patients as having lower baseline TCR diversity than healthy donors. Only CD4+ TCR diversity, not CD8+, had risen significantly by C4D1.

Repertoires were generated with immunoSEQ multiplex PCR, while TCRdb's copy carries only in-frame clones and drops some. Among 20,000 to 25,000 clones, less than 80% were seen once, and the ten largest hold around a fifth. CDR3 length: 13 residues. V was pared by 5 bases and J by 4 bases, with 11 bases between. Germline lookup yields CDR1 LNHDA and CDR2 SQIVND (reference sequence). With respect to this clone: Its antigen is not known.

All patients experienced relapse after autologous stem cell transplantation, and brentuximab vedotin exposure was variable. The sequences come from peripheral blood mononuclear cells (PBMCs), collected at baseline. The rearrangement uses TRBV19 and TRBJ1-1; the D gene is possibly TRBD1 (5 bases). This receptor was taken from a human donor with classical Hodgkin lymphoma. The CDR3 here is CASSFAGSTEAFF. CDR3 sequence (DNA): TGTGCCAGTAGTTTCGCAGGGAGCACTGAAGCTTTCTTT.